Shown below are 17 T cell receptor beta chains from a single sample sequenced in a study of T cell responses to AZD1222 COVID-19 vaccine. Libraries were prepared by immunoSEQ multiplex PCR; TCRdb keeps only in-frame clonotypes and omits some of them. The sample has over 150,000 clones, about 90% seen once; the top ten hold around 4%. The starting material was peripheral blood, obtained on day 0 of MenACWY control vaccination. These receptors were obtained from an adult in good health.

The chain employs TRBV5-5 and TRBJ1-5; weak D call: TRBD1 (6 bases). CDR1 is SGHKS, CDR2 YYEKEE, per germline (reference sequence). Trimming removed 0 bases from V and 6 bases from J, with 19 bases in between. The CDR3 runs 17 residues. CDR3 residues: CASSLEITRGGGQPQHF. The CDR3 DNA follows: TGTGCCAGCAGCTTGGAAATAACCAGGGGCGGCGGTCAGCCCCAGCATTTT.

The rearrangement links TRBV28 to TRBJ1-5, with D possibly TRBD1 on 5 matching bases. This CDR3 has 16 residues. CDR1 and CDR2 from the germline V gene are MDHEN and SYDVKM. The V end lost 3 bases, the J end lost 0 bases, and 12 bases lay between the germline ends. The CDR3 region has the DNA TGTGCCAGCAGTTTGGAGCCAGGGCCTAGCAATCAGCCCCAGCATTTT. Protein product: CASSLEPGPSNQPQHF.

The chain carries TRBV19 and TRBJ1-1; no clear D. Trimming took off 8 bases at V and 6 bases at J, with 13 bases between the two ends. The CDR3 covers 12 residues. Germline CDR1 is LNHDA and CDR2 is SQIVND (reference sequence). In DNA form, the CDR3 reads TGTGCCAGTTTGTACAGCTCCCCTGAAGCTTTCTTT. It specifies CASLYSSPEAFF. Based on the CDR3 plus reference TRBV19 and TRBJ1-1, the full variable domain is DGGITQSPKYLFRKEGQNVTLSCEQNLNHDAMYWYRQDPGQGLRLIYYSQIVNDFQKGDIAEGYSVSREKKESFPLTVTSAQKNPTAFYLCASLYSSPEAFFGQGTRLTVV.

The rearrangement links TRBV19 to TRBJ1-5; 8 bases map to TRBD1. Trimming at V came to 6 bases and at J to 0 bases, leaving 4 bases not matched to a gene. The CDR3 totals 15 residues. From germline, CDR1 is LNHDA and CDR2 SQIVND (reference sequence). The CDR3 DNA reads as TGTGCCAGTAGGAGGGACAGGCTTAGCAATCAGCCCCAGCATTTT. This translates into CASRRDRLSNQPQHF.

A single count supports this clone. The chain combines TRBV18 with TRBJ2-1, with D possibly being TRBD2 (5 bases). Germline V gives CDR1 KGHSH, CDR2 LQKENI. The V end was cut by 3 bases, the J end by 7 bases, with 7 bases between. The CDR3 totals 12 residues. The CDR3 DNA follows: TGTGCCAGCTCACCGACTAAAAATGAGCAGTTCTTC. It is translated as CASSPTKNEQFF.

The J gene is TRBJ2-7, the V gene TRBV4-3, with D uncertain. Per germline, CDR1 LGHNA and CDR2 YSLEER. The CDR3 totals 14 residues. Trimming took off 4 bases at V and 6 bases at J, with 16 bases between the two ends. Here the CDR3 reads CASSLDSSRAEQYF. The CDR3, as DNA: TGCGCCAGCAGCCTAGACTCAAGCCGGGCCGAGCAGTACTTC.

Written as DNA, the CDR3 is TGTGCCAGCTCACGTGACATCCTTACAGGGAACACTGAAGCTTTCTTT. Its protein product is CASSRDILTGNTEAFF. J is TRBJ1-1 and V is TRBV18; TRBD1 might be the D (5 bases). The CDR3 contains 16 residues. From germline, CDR1 is KGHSH and CDR2 LQKENI. V shed 4 bases and J shed 1 base, with 16 bases lying between them.

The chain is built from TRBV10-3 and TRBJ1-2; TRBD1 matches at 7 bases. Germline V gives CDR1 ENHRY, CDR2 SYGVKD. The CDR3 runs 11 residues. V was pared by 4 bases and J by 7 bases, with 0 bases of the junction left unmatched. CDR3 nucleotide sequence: TGTGCCATCAGTGCAGGGGGTGGCTACACCTTC. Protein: CAISAGGGYTF.

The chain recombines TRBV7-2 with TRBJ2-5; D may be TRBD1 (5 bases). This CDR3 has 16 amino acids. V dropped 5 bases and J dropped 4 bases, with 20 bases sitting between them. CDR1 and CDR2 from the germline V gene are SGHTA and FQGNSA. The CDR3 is CASSLRATSPGETQYF. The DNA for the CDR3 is TGTGCCAGCAGCCTCAGGGCTACGAGTCCTGGAGAGACCCAGTACTTC.

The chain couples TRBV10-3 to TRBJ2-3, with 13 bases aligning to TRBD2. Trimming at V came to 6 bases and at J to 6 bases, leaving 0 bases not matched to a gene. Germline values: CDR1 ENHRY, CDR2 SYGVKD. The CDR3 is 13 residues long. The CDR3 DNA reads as TGTGCCATCAGGGGACTAGCGGGGGATACGCAGTATTTT. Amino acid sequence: CAIRGLAGDTQYF.

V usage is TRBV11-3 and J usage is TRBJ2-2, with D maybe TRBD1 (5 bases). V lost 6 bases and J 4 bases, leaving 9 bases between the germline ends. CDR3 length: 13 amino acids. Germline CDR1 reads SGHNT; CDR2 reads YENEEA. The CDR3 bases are TGTGCCAGCAGGCAGGGATTCACCGGGGAGCTGTTTTTT. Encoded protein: CASRQGFTGELFF.

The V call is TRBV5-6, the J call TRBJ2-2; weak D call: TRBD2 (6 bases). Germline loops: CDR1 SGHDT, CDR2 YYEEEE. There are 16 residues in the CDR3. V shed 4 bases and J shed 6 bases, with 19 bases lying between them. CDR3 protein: CASSADGTEGAGELFF. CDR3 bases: TGTGCCAGCAGCGCGGACGGGACTGAGGGAGCCGGGGAGCTGTTTTTT.

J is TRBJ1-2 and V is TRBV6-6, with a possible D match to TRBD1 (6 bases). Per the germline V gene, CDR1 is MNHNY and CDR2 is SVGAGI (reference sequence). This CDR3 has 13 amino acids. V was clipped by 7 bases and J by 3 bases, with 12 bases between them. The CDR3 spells CASTREGDYGYTF. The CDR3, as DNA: TGTGCCAGCACCCGGGAGGGGGACTATGGCTACACCTTC.

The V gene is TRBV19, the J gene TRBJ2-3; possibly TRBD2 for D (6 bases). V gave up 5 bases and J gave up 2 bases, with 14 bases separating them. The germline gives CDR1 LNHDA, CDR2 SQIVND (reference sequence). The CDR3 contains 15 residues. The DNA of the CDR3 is TGTGCCAGTAGTTGGGCGGGGCAACCCACAGATACGCAGTATTTT. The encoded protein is CASSWAGQPTDTQYF.

CDR3 nucleotide sequence: TGTGCCAGCAGCAGAGAAGACGGATACAATGAGCAGTTCTTC. Encoded protein: CASSREDGYNEQFF. The chain couples TRBV21-1 to TRBJ2-1. TRBV21-1 is marked as a pseudogene. CDR3 length: 14 amino acids.

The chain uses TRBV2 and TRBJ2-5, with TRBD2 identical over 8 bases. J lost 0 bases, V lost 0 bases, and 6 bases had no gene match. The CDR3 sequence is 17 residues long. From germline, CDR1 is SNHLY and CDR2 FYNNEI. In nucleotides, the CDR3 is TGTGCCAGCAGTGAAGCGGTAGCGGGAACGCACCAAGAGACCCAGTACTTC. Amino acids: CASSEAVAGTHQETQYF.

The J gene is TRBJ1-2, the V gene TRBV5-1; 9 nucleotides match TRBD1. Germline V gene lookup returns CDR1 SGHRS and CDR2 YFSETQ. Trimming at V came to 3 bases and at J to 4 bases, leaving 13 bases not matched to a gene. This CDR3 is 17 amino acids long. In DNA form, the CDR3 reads TGCGCCAGCAGCTCCCTCGGACAGGGGAGGGGTAGCTATGGCTACACCTTC. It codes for CASSSLGQGRGSYGYTF.